Following are 23 T cell receptor beta chains from one sample sequenced in a study of tumor-infiltrating lymphocytes in primary liver carcinoma. Blood RNA was derived from unsorted whole blood, and germline DNA was extracted too. Priming with a constant-region primer yielded TCR beta cDNA from about 480 ng total RNA. TCR beta libraries came from three nested multiplex PCR rounds using slightly modified ARM-PCR. TRBV1-TRBV30 forward and Cbeta reverse primers drove the first two roughly 10-cycle rounds. TCRdb itself ran the multiplex PCR reads through MiXCR, one entry per CDR3 protein. The sample has fewer than 350,000 distinct CDR3 sequences; approximately 64% are singletons. The sample taken for sequencing was peripheral blood. The receptors derive from a man aged 35-49 years with primary liver carcinoma and hepatitis B virus infection.

As regards this clonotype: A single base separates this from a much larger clone, so it may be a read error. V and J are TRBV4-2 and TRBJ2-2, with D unclear. The V end lost 0 bases, the J end lost 10 bases, and 12 bases lay between the germline ends. The CDR3 is 14 amino acids. Germline CDR1 is LGHNA and CDR2 is YNFKEQ. The CDR3 nucleotides read TGTGCCAGCAGCCAAGATGTGCGGCCAATGGAGCTGTTTTTT. It translates to CASSQDVRPMELFF.

The chain couples TRBV28 to TRBJ2-2, with TRBD1 matching 8 bases. The V gene's germline CDR1 is MDHEN and CDR2 SYDVKM. Unmatched junction bases numbered 8, after V lost 7 bases and J lost 7 bases. CDR3 length: 14 residues. Here the CDR3 DNA reads TGTGCCAGCAAAAGTCAGGGGGCGAGCGGGGAGCTGTTTTTT. Its protein product is CASKSQGASGELFF.

This sequence joins TRBV5-1 and TRBJ1-1; D perhaps matches TRBD1 (6 bases). Looked up from germline, CDR1 is SGHRS and CDR2 is YFSETQ. V lost 6 bases to trimming and J lost 2 bases, with 17 bases between them. This CDR3 region has 15 residues. CDR3 protein: CASNELADSNTEAFF. In DNA form, the CDR3 reads TGCGCCAGCAACGAACTAGCGGACAGCAACACTGAAGCTTTCTTT. The variable domain in full, completed from reference TRBV5-1 and TRBJ1-1, reads KAGVTQTPRYLIKTRGQQVTLSCSPISGHRSVSWYQQTPGQGLQFLFEYFSETQRNKGNFPGRFSGRQFSNSRSEMNVSTLELGDSALYLCASNELADSNTEAFFGQGTRLTVV.

Regarding this clonotype: A junction end diverges from the germline sequence, so it may reflect a read error. The CDR3 DNA follows: TGTGCCAACAGCGTAGGACCACTCAGTGAGCAGTTCTTC. Its translation: CANSVGPLSEQFF. The gene calls are TRBV11-3 and TRBJ2-1; D remains unclear. CDR1 and CDR2 from the germline V gene are SGHNT and YENEEA. The CDR3 length is 13 residues.

As for this clonotype: At one end, the junction sequence differs from germline, possibly due to a read error. The chain has TRBV4-3 and TRBJ2-1, with a possible D match to TRBD2 (5 bases). Germline lookup yields CDR1 LGHNA and CDR2 YSLEER. The CDR3 has 13 amino acids. CDR3 nucleotides: TGCGCCAGCTGCCAAGAGGGAGTAAATGAGCAGTTCTTC. It is translated as CASCQEGVNEQFF.

Of note for this clonotype: Lacking the conserved final phenylalanine or tryptophan, this CDR3 likely reflects a read error. The V call is TRBV11-2, the J call TRBJ2-3; D is unresolved. CDR1 is SGHAT and CDR2 is FQNNGV in the germline V gene. The CDR3 is 11 residues long. Trimming took 8 bases from V and 5 from J, leaving 8 bases between them. The CDR3 coding sequence is TGTGCCAGCGGCCAGCAAGATACGCAGTATGTT. The encoded protein is CASGQQDTQYV.

As to this clonotype: An end of the junction does not agree with germline; a read error may underlie this. V gene TRBV11-2 combines with J gene TRBJ1-2, with D perhaps TRBD1 (5 bases). The CDR3 is 15 amino acids. Germline values: CDR1 SGHAT, CDR2 FQNNGV. The CDR3 here is CANSLFVWGVAGYTF. CDR3 coding DNA: TGTGCCAACAGCTTATTCGTCTGGGGGGTGGCTGGCTACACCTTC.

To note about this clonotype: A read error may produce the germline difference seen at one junction end. This chain connects TRBV29-1 to TRBJ2-2, with D possibly being TRBD1 or TRBD2 (5 bases each). CDR1 SQVTM and CDR2 ANQGSEA come from the germline V gene. The CDR3 runs 12 residues. The CDR3 loop is CSLGPNTVELFF. The DNA of the CDR3 is TGCAGCCTGGGACCTAACACCGTGGAGCTGTTTTTT.

The sample holds many counts of this clonotype. The chain joins TRBV29-1 to TRBJ2-1; TRBD1 aligns across 7 bases. The CDR3 has 14 amino acids. Germline V gene lookup returns CDR1 SQVTM and CDR2 ANQGSEA. V was clipped by 6 bases and J by 4 bases; unmatched bases: 9. CDR3 DNA sequence: TGCAGCGTCCGGGACAGTGGCTTATACAATGAGCAGTTCTTC. This gives the protein CSVRDSGLYNEQFF.

The chain uses TRBV24-1 and TRBJ2-1, with 7 bases identical to TRBD2. This CDR3 is 15 amino acids long. V lost 5 bases, J lost 8 bases, and 11 bases stayed unmatched. CDR1 is KGHDR, CDR2 SFDVKD, per germline. Written as DNA, the CDR3 is TGTGCCACCAGTGGTTACGTGGGAGGGGTAGATGAGCAGTTCTTC. Residues: CATSGYVGGVDEQFF.

Only one count was recorded for this clonotype. As the CDR3 is not closed by the conserved phenylalanine or tryptophan, this likely results from a read error. This chain uses TRBV11-1 with TRBJ2-1, with 12 bases matching TRBD2. The germline gives CDR1 SGHAT, CDR2 FQDESV (reference sequence). The CDR3 length is 16 residues. CDR3 coding DNA: TGTGCCAGTAGCTTAGGCTCTAGCGGGAGGGCCTCTGAGCAGTTCTTA. This codes for CASSLGSSGRASEQFL.

As for this clonotype: A much larger clone sits a single nucleotide away, making a read error possible. Here the CDR3 omits its conserved ending phenylalanine or tryptophan, so a read error is the likely source. The V call is TRBV5-4, the J call TRBJ2-2; 12 positions match TRBD2. CDR1 is SGHNT, CDR2 YYREEE, per germline (reference sequence). Trimming at V came to 4 bases and at J to 3 bases, leaving 4 bases not matched to a gene. This CDR3 has 16 amino acids. The CDR3 DNA reads TGTGCCAGCAGCGGACGACTAGCGGGAGACACCGGGGAGCTGTTTCTT. Translation: CASSGRLAGDTGELFL.

Details on this clonotype: The conserved phenylalanine or tryptophan normally closing the CDR3 is absent here, so this likely arose from a read error. V and J are TRBV11-2 and TRBJ2-3; D perhaps matches TRBD2 (5 bases). The CDR3 contains 16 residues. Germline V lookup: CDR1 SGHAT, CDR2 FQNNGV. The CDR3 nucleotides read TGTGGCAGCAGCTTAGGAGGTGCTAGAAGCACAGATACGCAGTATCCT. Protein: CGSSLGGARSTDTQYP.

This clonotype was counted many times. The genes are TRBV11-2 and TRBJ1-4; tentative D call: TRBD1 (5 bases). The germline V gene has CDR1 SGHAT and CDR2 FQNNGV. Trimming took 0 bases from V and 5 from J, leaving 7 bases between them. There are 14 residues in the CDR3. The CDR3 spells CASSLEGRNEKLFF. Here the CDR3 DNA reads TGTGCCAGCAGCTTAGAGGGGCGGAATGAAAAACTGTTTTTT.

As regards this clonotype: Sequence at one end of the junction differs from germline and may be a read error. This chain connects TRBV20-1 to TRBJ1-5; D not certain. This CDR3 has 14 residues. Germline V lookup: CDR1 DFQATT, CDR2 SNEGSKA (reference sequence). CDR3 sequence reads: CSARDQVYNQSQHF. CDR3 nucleotides: TGCAGTGCTAGAGATCAAGTCTACAATCAGTCCCAGCATTTT.

This clonotype was recorded at least ten times. This chain uses TRBV11-2 with TRBJ2-4; TRBD2 matches at 7 bases. Trimming cost V 0 bases and J 3 bases; bases outside gene matches: 11. Germline lookup yields CDR1 SGHAT and CDR2 FQNNGV. This CDR3 has 18 residues. CDR3 nucleotides: TGTGCCAGCAGCTTAGAAGACTGGCGGGAGTCTGGCAAAAACATTCAGTACTTC. Translation: CASSLEDWRESGKNIQYF.

This clonotype was seen ten or more times. The chain uses TRBV4-1 and TRBJ1-1; D may be TRBD1 (5 bases). Germline V CDR1 and CDR2: MGHRA, YSYEKL. The CDR3 runs to 16 residues. V was cut by 7 bases and J by 0 bases, with 18 bases left in between. The DNA of the CDR3 is TGCGCCAGCATTCGGGACCCGGAGCTCATGAACACTGAAGCTTTCTTT. Translated: CASIRDPELMNTEAFF.

This clonotype is termed medium-sized. The chain couples TRBV11-2 to TRBJ2-1, with TRBD2 matching over 8 bases. Unmatched junction bases numbered 13, after V lost 8 bases and J lost 7 bases. This CDR3 comprises 15 residues. Per germline, CDR1 SGHAT and CDR2 FQNNGV. The DNA of the CDR3 is TGTGCCAGCGCTACCGAAGCGGGAGAGGCAAATGAGCAGTTCTTC. It is translated as CASATEAGEANEQFF. The complete variable domain, with remaining parts taken from reference TRBV11-2 and TRBJ2-1, reads EAGVAQSPRYKIIEKRQSVAFWCNPISGHATLYWYQQILGQGPKLLIQFQNNGVVDDSQLPKDRFSAERLKGVDSTLKIQPAKLEDSAVYLCASATEAGEANEQFFGPGTRLTVL.

For this clonotype: No conserved phenylalanine or tryptophan is present at the end of the CDR3, so a read error is the likely explanation. The J gene is TRBJ2-1, the V gene TRBV5-6; D remains ambiguous. The ends were cut back, 0 bases at V and 0 bases at J, with 10 bases in the middle. CDR1 is SGHDT, CDR2 YYEEEE, per germline. The CDR3 consists of 16 residues. In DNA form, the CDR3 reads TGTGCCAGCAGCTTGGAAGGACGCAGCTCCTACAATGAGCAGTTCTTA. Its translation is CASSLEGRSSYNEQFL.

Ten or more counts support this clonotype. The chain employs TRBV7-9 and TRBJ2-7; D unclear. V lost 4 bases to trimming and J lost 3 bases, with 10 bases between them. The germline gives CDR1 SEHNR, CDR2 FQNEAQ (reference sequence). The CDR3 consists of 13 residues. CDR3 region: CASSSGINYEQYF. Written as DNA, the CDR3 is TGTGCCAGCAGCTCCGGAATAAACTACGAGCAGTACTTC.

There are many counts of this clonotype. CDR3 loop: CASSFGEETQYF. The CDR3, as DNA: TGTGCCAGCAGTTTTGGGGAAGAGACCCAGTACTTC. The chain uses TRBV12-3 or TRBV12-4 and TRBJ2-5; D ambiguous. Trimming pared 3 bases from V and 3 bases from J, leaving 5 bases between. The CDR3 spans 12 residues.

This clonotype showed up many times. J is TRBJ2-4 and V is TRBV28; the match to TRBD1 covers 8 bases. V trimming: 4 bases; J trimming: 0 bases; junction bases outside the gene matches: 5. CDR3 length equals 16 residues. Germline V lookup: CDR1 MDHEN, CDR2 SYDVKM. The CDR3 coding sequence is TGTGCCAGCAGTTCCTGGACAGGGCTAGCCAAAAACATTCAGTACTTC. It yields the protein CASSSWTGLAKNIQYF.

Points on this clonotype: One base away lies a much larger clone, so this may be a sequencing read error. This rearrangement joins TRBV4-2 to TRBJ2-1, with D unclear. CDR3 length: 15 residues. V shed 0 bases and J shed 3 bases, with 9 bases lying between them. CDR1 and CDR2 from the germline V gene are LGHNA and YNFKEQ. The CDR3 coding sequence is TGTGCCAGCAGCCAAGAGCGGAAAAACTACAATGAGCAGTTCTTC. Translating it yields CASSQERKNYNEQFF.